This TCR beta chain was observed in a study of T cell repertoires in cytomegalovirus infection. Across the study: In the study, CMV epitopes included recently identified HLA-C-restricted and well-studied HLA-B-restricted ones. TCR beta signatures that were public indicated CMV infection and matching HLA type.

Notes on this clonotype: The target antigen is unknown.

TCRdb called the reads again in MiXCR, with one record for every CDR3 protein. The data contain 800,000 to 950,000 distinct CDR3 sequences, approximately 30% of them seen just once; the ten biggest clones take up roughly 12%. Points from the study as a whole: It was HLA-C-restricted CMV-specific TCR beta clonotypes that dominated the response ex vivo. CMV carriers with the relevant HLA were identified by cumulative public TCR beta family frequency.

The specimen comprised cultured CD8+ T cells from PBMCs, sampled from culture after CMV antigen stimulation. The TCR originated in a human donor in good health (CMV status not recorded). Some clones in this sample may be carry-over from other donors' samples.

The CDR3 sequence is CASHPFGWEDGYTF. In DNA, the CDR3 is TGTGCCAGCCACCCCTTTGGCTGGGAAGATGGCTACACCTTC. The chain employs TRBV7-9 and TRBJ1-2; unclear D gene. CDR3 size: 14 residues. Germline V gene sequence: CDR1 SEHNR, CDR2 FQNEAQ (reference sequence). V was trimmed by 8 bases and J by 6 bases, leaving 19 bases between them.